This T cell receptor (beta chain) was observed in a study of blood T cell repertoires in COVID-19. This clone appeared a single time. Repertoires were generated with immunoSEQ multiplex PCR, while TCRdb's copy carries only in-frame clones and drops some. The profile shows under 200,000 clones, roughly four fifths of them singletons. The CDR3 is made up of 15 amino acids. Per the germline V gene, CDR1 is MDHEN and CDR2 is SYDVKM. V dropped 6 bases and J dropped 3; count of bases not matched to a gene: 4. The sample was peripheral blood. The sequence was collected from a middle-aged woman with acute or convalescent COVID-19. The chain combines TRBV28 with TRBJ2-6, with 8 bases identical to TRBD1. The CDR3 sequence is CASRFRGHGANVLTF. CDR3 DNA: TGTGCCAGCAGATTCAGGGGGCATGGGGCCAACGTCCTGACTTTC.